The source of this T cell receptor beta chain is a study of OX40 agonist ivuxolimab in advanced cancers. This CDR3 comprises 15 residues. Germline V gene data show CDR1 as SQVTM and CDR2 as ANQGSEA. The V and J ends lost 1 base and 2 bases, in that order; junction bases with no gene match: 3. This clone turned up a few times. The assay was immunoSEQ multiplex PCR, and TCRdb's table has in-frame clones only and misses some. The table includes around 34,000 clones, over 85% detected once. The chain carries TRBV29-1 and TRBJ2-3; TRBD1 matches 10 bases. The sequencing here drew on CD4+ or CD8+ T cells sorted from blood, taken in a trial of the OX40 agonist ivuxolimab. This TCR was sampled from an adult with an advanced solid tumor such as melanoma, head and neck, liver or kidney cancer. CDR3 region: CSVEADRGYTDTQYF. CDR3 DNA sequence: TGCAGCGTTGAAGCGGACAGGGGGTACACAGATACGCAGTATTTT.